What follows describes a single TCR beta chain. Its antigen remains unidentified. Base qualities were left out, and no much larger clone turns up one base away. The data are from a study of T cell repertoires in cytomegalovirus infection (dated by TCRdb to the late 2010s). Study-wide context: The HLA type of each donor mattered for the analysis, because public TCR beta signatures pointed to carriage of CMV infection along with the matching HLA type. Beyond this particular receptor, the publication reports: Carriers of CMV infection plus the relevant HLA type were discriminated by the cumulative frequency of public TCR beta family members in the study cohort and in an independent roughly 370-donor cohort. In the ex vivo response, HLA-C-restricted CMV-specific TCR beta clonotypes were dominant, and in two of eight donors the single most frequent clonotype came from this HLA-C-restricted group.

Reading from cysteine to valine, the CDR3 counts 14 amino acids. The kept DNA is CDR3 alone, 42 bases in frame from the first base. V trim: 4 bases; J trim: 1 base; unmatched bases: 7. For CDR1 and CDR2, the germline V gene (reference sequence) lists DFQATT and SNEGSKA. TCRdb shows the sequencer as Illumina HiSeq 1500. TCRdb trimmed the raw reads at Q25, called clones with MiXCR and kept productive beta chains. Every entry covers one CDR3 protein and lists the most common genes and DNA from its rows. For this sample there are roughly 640,000 distinct CDR3 sequences; 20% to 25% appear just once. Roughly 8% of the sample is held by the ten biggest clonotypes.

Sequenced: CD8+ T cells from PBMCs. Here the chain combines TRBV20-1 and TRBJ2-7; 7 bases in between match TRBD1. The TCR sequence derives from a human donor in good health (CMV status not recorded). Some clones in this sample may be carry-over from other donors' samples. CDR3 region: CSAIPRDRSYEQYV. The nucleotides are TGCAGTGCTATCCCTCGGGACAGATCCTACGAGCAGTACGTC.